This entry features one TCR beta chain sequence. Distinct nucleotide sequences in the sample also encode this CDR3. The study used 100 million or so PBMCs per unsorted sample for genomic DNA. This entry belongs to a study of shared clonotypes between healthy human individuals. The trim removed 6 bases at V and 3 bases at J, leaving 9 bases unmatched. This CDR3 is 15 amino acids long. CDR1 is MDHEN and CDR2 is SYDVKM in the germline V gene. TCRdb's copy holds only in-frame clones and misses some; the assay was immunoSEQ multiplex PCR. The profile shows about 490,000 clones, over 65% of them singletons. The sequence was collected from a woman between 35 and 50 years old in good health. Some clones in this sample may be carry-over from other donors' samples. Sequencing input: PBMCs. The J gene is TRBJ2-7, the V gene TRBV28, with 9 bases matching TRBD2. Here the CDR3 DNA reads TGTGCCAGCAGCCCCTCCCTAGCGGGAAACTACGAGCAGTACTTC. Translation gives CASSPSLAGNYEQYF.